The source of this T cell receptor (beta chain) is a study of identical twins listed by TCRdb under 2016. General notes on the study: The study deep-sequenced TCR alpha and beta repertoires from monozygotic twins, unrelated adults of various ages and cord blood to test whether fetal clonotypes persist. Replicate twin experiments were performed at different times using different library preparation protocols to rule out contamination.

At the junction V is shortened by 2 bases and J by 5 bases, with 13 bases in between. CDR1 and CDR2 are read off the germline V gene as MNHEY and SVGAGI. Taken from cysteine to phenylalanine, the CDR3 has 14 residues. Only the CDR3 portion is preserved as DNA: 42 bases, with reading frame beginning at the first base. The method behind the library was 5' RACE. TCRdb lists the instrument as Illumina HiSeq 2000. Template switching introduced a universal primer binding site; the final cDNA contained a unique molecular identifier, enabling accurate counting of TCR cDNA molecules. Specific primers in the conserved constant-segment region were used to synthesize first-strand cDNA for TCR alpha and beta chains. To control for contamination, every cDNA library carried two barcodes: a SMART-Mk sample barcode plus Illumina barcodes. TruSeq adapter sequences along with Illumina sample barcodes were introduced in two successive PCR steps. The Illumina HiSeq platform was used with custom primers to sequence TCR alpha and beta cDNA libraries. The study's processing was this. MiGEC processed the raw reads to extract unique molecular identifiers, while MiXCR was used to determine the CDR3 positions. For each individual, recombination models were inferred using an EM algorithm with the repgenHMM and IGoR tools. Shared clonotypes were analyzed with the tcR package in R, and sharing was normalized by the product of cloneset sizes. Out-of-frame nonproductive sequences were analyzed to study raw recombination free of thymic and clonal selection effects. Using fastp at Q25 and MiXCR, TCRdb reprocessed the public reads and kept productive beta chains. Rows are combined by CDR3 protein, so each entry shows the most common genes and DNA. The V and J calls were determined by TCRdb, not by the authors. This sample is represented by 310,000 or so distinct CDR3 sequences; 8.5% to 9.5% of them were singletons. Roughly 7% of the sample rests with the top ten.

All donors were healthy Caucasians. Three pairs of female monozygotic twins, all aged 18 to 29 years, were included in the twin cohort. CD4+ and CD8+ T cell populations were isolated with positive isolation kits from Invitrogen. Study-level results and caveats: Because the same donors could not be followed over many years, the conclusions depended on cross-sectional statistical analysis. In monozygotic twins, out-of-frame TCR alpha sharing was systematically underestimated by recombination models, although the models agreed with sharing between unrelated individuals. Out-of-frame TCR alpha sequences shared between twins showed an excess of low generation-probability sequences compared with coincidental sharing between unrelated individuals. A weaker excess of twin sharing was found in beta out-of-frame sequences because the signal-to-noise ratio was lowered by fewer shared sequences. Fewer insertions were carried by abundant cord blood beta clonotypes, a similar but weaker trend appeared in young adult naive repertoires, and no such trend appeared in memory repertoires. Invariant T cells such as MAIT and iNKT could partly confound zero-insertion analyses, though diverse VJ usage argued against this for most clonotypes.

With regard to this clonotype: There is no known antigen for this receptor. Base-call qualities are not available, and no considerably larger clone is one nucleotide away.

This sample was also put to use in a study of yellow fever vaccine responses in identical twins. As the second paper documents: According to the authors, the vaccine-induced T cell response in identical twins seemed to be partly convergent and partly specific to each individual. Focusing on identical twins, the study followed the T cell clones that responded to the vaccine, and did so with precision.

Recombination linked TRBV6-5 to TRBJ2-7; a weak D assignment points to TRBD1 (6 bases agree). Sequenced: CD8+ T cells sorted from blood. The receptor's source is a woman younger than 35 in good health. The nucleotides are TGTGCCAGCAGTTACCGACAGGAAACACACGAGCAGTACTTC. Protein translation: CASSYRQETHEQYF.